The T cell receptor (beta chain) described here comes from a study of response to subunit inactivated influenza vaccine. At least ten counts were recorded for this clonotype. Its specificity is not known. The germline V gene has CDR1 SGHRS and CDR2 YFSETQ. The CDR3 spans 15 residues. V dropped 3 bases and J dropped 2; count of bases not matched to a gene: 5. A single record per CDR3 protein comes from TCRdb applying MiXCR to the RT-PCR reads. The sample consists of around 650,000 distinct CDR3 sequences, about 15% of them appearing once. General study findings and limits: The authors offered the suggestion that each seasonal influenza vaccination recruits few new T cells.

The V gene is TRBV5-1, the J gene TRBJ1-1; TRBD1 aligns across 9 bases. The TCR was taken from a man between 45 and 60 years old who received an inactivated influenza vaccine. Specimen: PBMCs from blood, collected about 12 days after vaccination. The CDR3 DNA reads TGCGCCAGCAGCTCATCGGACAGGGGTAACACTGAAGCTTTCTTT. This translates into CASSSSDRGNTEAFF.